This T cell receptor beta chain was recorded in a study of blood T cell repertoires in COVID-19. About the research overall: Acute and convalescent COVID-19 samples came from the United States, Italy and Spain. PBMCs, B-cell-depleted T cells, or T cells provided the cDNA or gDNA that made up the material.

Germline V gene sequence: CDR1 MGHRA, CDR2 YSYEKL. With 0 bases removed from V and 6 bases from J, the gap between germline ends came to 14 bases. The CDR3 extends over 15 amino acids. Original processing methods: Amplifying reference gene primers gave estimates of nucleated cell counts. The protocol was immunoSEQ multiplex PCR, while the TCRdb copy is restricted to in-frame clones and leaves out a portion. That table is the source of V, J and clone size, and D and trimming were worked out from the DNA. Among fewer than 200,000 clones listed, 80% to 90% were seen once. This clone was counted a single time.

Input material: peripheral blood. This sequence was found in a man between 18 and 35 years old who had recovered from COVID-19. The chain joins TRBV4-1 to TRBJ1-2; D not resolved. Here the CDR3 reads CASSQEDGLWDGYTF. The CDR3 DNA sequence: TGCGCCAGCAGCCAAGAGGACGGACTATGGGATGGCTACACCTTC.